The 28 T cell receptor beta chains below were found in one sample sequenced in a study of blood T cells in healthy people across ages. For the second PCR, which ran for 7 to 11 cycles, a sample-barcoded 5' primer and a J-beta primer mix were used. In TCRdb, the 5' RACE reads were re-called with MiXCR into one record per CDR3 protein. The sample lists 1.4 million or so distinct CDR3 sequences, 35% to 45% occurring once. The sample taken for sequencing was blood. Receptors originate from a woman younger than 30 in good health.

V gene TRBV5-5 combines with J gene TRBJ2-1; weak D call: TRBD1 (6 bases). The germline V gene encodes CDR1 SGHKS and CDR2 YYEKEE (reference sequence). This CDR3 has 14 residues. V was cut by 0 bases and J by 8 bases, with 12 bases left in between. The CDR3 DNA is TGTGCCAGCAGCTTGGCCCCTACAGGGTATGAGCAGTTCTTC. Translated, it gives CASSLAPTGYEQFF.

This clonotype was found many times. This chain uses TRBV7-6 with TRBJ1-1, with D possibly being TRBD1 (6 bases). V was clipped by 5 bases and J by 1 base, with 11 bases between them. Looked up from germline, CDR1 is SGHVS and CDR2 is FNYEAQ. The CDR3 sequence is 14 residues long. In DNA form, the CDR3 reads TGTGCCAGCAGCCCCAGGGGTCCGAACACTGAAGCTTTCTTT. As protein: CASSPRGPNTEAFF.

The chain has TRBV20-1 and TRBJ1-5; D is undetermined. This CDR3 comprises 12 residues. V shed 2 bases and J shed 6 bases, with 8 bases lying between them. CDR1 is DFQATT and CDR2 is SNEGSKA in the germline V gene (reference sequence). This CDR3 reads CSARQEGQPQHF. CDR3 nucleotides: TGCAGTGCTAGACAGGAGGGTCAGCCCCAGCATTTT.

The chain uses TRBV12-3 or TRBV12-4 and TRBJ2-7, with 9 bases matching TRBD1. V lost 5 bases, J lost 12 bases, and 14 bases stayed unmatched. CDR3 length equals 14 residues. This CDR3 is CASSTTGTGSFRYF. The DNA for the CDR3 is TGTGCCAGCAGTACCACCGGGACAGGGTCGTTCCGGTACTTC.

This clonotype came up a few times. This chain links TRBV19 with TRBJ2-1; 8 nucleotides align to TRBD2. The CDR3 consists of 14 residues. Germline V lookup: CDR1 LNHDA, CDR2 SQIVND (reference sequence). The V and J ends lost 6 bases and 8 bases, in that order; junction bases with no gene match: 9. Here the CDR3 DNA reads TGTGCCAGTAGCAGCGGGAGTGTTTGGTATGAGCAGTTCTTC. Its protein is CASSSGSVWYEQFF.

The CDR3 coding sequence is TGCAGTGCTAGAGGGGAAACTAATGAAAAACTGTTTTTT. Translated, it gives CSARGETNEKLFF. The chain has TRBV20-1 and TRBJ1-4; no clear D. The CDR3 consists of 13 residues. The germline V gene has CDR1 DFQATT and CDR2 SNEGSKA (reference sequence). With 1 base removed from V and 1 base from J, the gap between germline ends came to 4 bases.

The rearrangement uses TRBV7-9 and TRBJ2-1, with TRBD2 matching over 8 bases. Unmatched junction bases numbered 6, after V lost 5 bases and J lost 3 bases. The germline V gene has CDR1 SEHNR and CDR2 FQNEAQ (reference sequence). CDR3 length: 15 residues. CDR3 nucleotides: TGTGCCAGCAGCCCGGGGGGGCCAGTCTACAATGAGCAGTTCTTC. This gives the protein CASSPGGPVYNEQFF.

The chain recombines TRBV29-1 with TRBJ2-1, with D perhaps matching TRBD1 or TRBD2 (5 bases each). This CDR3 is 16 amino acids long. The V and J ends lost 7 bases and 2 bases respectively, with 21 bases between them. Germline V gene data show CDR1 as SQVTM and CDR2 as ANQGSEA. CDR3: CSATSLRGYAYNEQFF. The DNA of the CDR3 is TGCAGCGCGACCAGCCTGAGGGGCTACGCCTACAATGAGCAGTTCTTC.

J is TRBJ2-7 and V is TRBV6-5, with D unclear. Trimming removed 6 bases from V and 1 base from J, with 10 bases in between. The CDR3 is 13 amino acids. Germline V gene sequence: CDR1 MNHEY, CDR2 SVGAGI. The CDR3 DNA reads TGTGCCAGCAGGTTGCTGGTGTCCTACGAGCAGTACTTC. This translates into CASRLLVSYEQYF.

This clonotype has a single count. The J gene is TRBJ2-1, the V gene TRBV28; TRBD2 aligns across 15 bases. Germline-derived CDR1 and CDR2 are MDHEN and SYDVKM. V lost 5 bases to trimming and J lost 6 bases; unmatched junction nucleotides: 5. The CDR3 covers 16 residues. CDR3 sequence: CASSPGTSGGFNEQFF. Here the CDR3 DNA reads TGTGCCAGCAGTCCAGGGACTAGCGGGGGGTTCAATGAGCAGTTCTTC.

The chain recombines TRBV7-9 with TRBJ2-7; no clear D gene. The V end lost 1 base, the J end lost 0 bases, and 19 bases lay between the germline ends. The CDR3 has 18 amino acids. CDR1 SEHNR and CDR2 FQNEAQ come from the germline V gene (reference sequence). The chain's CDR3 is CASSLGENGRKNSYEQYF. The CDR3 coding sequence is TGTGCCAGCAGCTTAGGAGAGAACGGACGAAAGAACTCCTACGAGCAGTACTTC. Drawing the rest from reference TRBV7-9 and TRBJ2-7, the complete variable domain is DTGVSQNPRHKITKRGQNVTFRCDPISEHNRLYWYRQTLGQGPEFLTYFQNEAQLEKSRLLSDRFSAERPKGSFSTLEIQRTEQGDSAMYLCASSLGENGRKNSYEQYFGPGTRLTVT.

This chain connects TRBV12-3 or TRBV12-4 to TRBJ2-6; TRBD1 might be the D (5 bases). The CDR3 totals 13 residues. V was trimmed by 5 bases and J by 12 bases, leaving 14 bases between them. As DNA, the CDR3 is TGTGCCAGCAGTCAACGGCAGGGCGGCGTCCTGACTTTC. Translated: CASSQRQGGVLTF.

The chain recombines TRBV15 with TRBJ2-2, with D maybe TRBD1 (5 bases). Between the trimmed V and J ends, which lost 8 bases and 3 bases, there was a span of 10 bases. Germline V lookup: CDR1 LNHNV, CDR2 YYDKDF (reference sequence). The CDR3 spans 13 residues. CDR3 sequence: CATWGADTGELFF. In DNA form, the CDR3 reads TGTGCCACCTGGGGCGCGGACACCGGGGAGCTGTTTTTT.

This clonotype was observed a handful of times. J is TRBJ2-1 and V is TRBV24-1; 11 nucleotides agree with TRBD2. This CDR3 is 16 amino acids long. V lost 2 bases to trimming and J lost 9 bases; unmatched junction nucleotides: 8. From germline, CDR1 is KGHDR and CDR2 SFDVKD. CDR3 coding DNA: TGTGCCACCAGTGATTGGATTAGCGGGAGGGTAGGTGAGCAGTTCTTC. Translation gives CATSDWISGRVGEQFF.

CDR3 region: CASSVGVSGNQPQHF. CDR3 nucleotide sequence: TGTGCCAGCAGCGTAGGGGTTTCTGGCAATCAGCCCCAGCATTTT. The rearrangement joins TRBV9 to TRBJ1-5; no clear D gene. The CDR3 has 15 residues. The germline CDR1 and CDR2 sequences are SGDLS and YYNGEE. The V end lost 0 bases, the J end lost 2 bases, and 9 bases lay between the germline ends.

Comments on this clonotype: This may stem from a read error, because a much larger clone lies one nucleotide away. V usage is TRBV14 and J usage is TRBJ2-3, with 7 positions matching TRBD1. The CDR3 is 14 amino acids. V gave up 4 bases and J gave up 4 bases; unmatched junction bases: 5. Germline V lookup: CDR1 SGHDN, CDR2 FVKESK. Here the CDR3 reads CASSRTGDADTQYF. The CDR3 coding sequence is TGTGCCAGCAGCCGGACAGGAGACGCAGATACGCAGTATTTT.

V is TRBV24-1 and J is TRBJ2-4; D unresolved. This CDR3 is 15 amino acids long. With 7 bases removed from V and 13 bases from J, the gap between germline ends came to 25 bases. In germline, CDR1 is KGHDR, CDR2 SFDVKD. CDR3 amino acids: CATSDPDTLTKEQYF. DNA of the CDR3: TGTGCCACCAGCGATCCCGATACCCTAACGAAGGAGCAGTACTTC.

This clonotype has a handful of counts. This chain joins TRBV9 and TRBJ1-4; tentative D call: TRBD1 (6 bases). The CDR3 covers 15 residues. The V gene lost 0 bases and the J gene lost 4 bases, with 10 bases spanning the gap. Germline V gene data show CDR1 as SGDLS and CDR2 as YYNGEE. CDR3 protein: CASSVGDTFNEKLFF. The CDR3 region has the DNA TGTGCCAGCAGCGTAGGGGACACCTTTAATGAAAAACTGTTTTTT.

The CDR3 nucleotides are TGTGCCAGCAGTTTCGGGCTAGCCCTATACAATGAGCAGTACTTC. Its protein product is CASSFGLALYNEQYF. The gene calls are TRBV12-3 or TRBV12-4 and TRBJ2-5, with D perhaps matching TRBD2 (5 bases). V lost 3 bases, J lost 11 bases, and 22 bases lay in between. The CDR3 loop spans 15 amino acids.

This clonotype was seen only a few times. The rearrangement joins TRBV20-1 to TRBJ2-1; D gene ambiguous. The germline CDR1 and CDR2 sequences are DFQATT and SNEGSKA (reference sequence). The V end was cut by 5 bases, the J end by 3 bases, with 11 bases between. The CDR3 contains 13 residues. DNA of the CDR3: TGCAGTGCTCCCCAGAGGAGCTACAATGAGCAGTTCTTC. It yields the protein CSAPQRSYNEQFF.

V usage is TRBV29-1 and J usage is TRBJ2-5; D is possibly TRBD2 (6 bases). The CDR3 runs 14 residues. Germline V gene sequence: CDR1 SQVTM, CDR2 ANQGSEA. V lost 0 bases to trimming and J lost 4 bases, with 12 bases between them. CDR3 nucleotides: TGCAGCGTTGAAGACTACGGGAGTCCAGAGACCCAGTACTTC. As protein: CSVEDYGSPETQYF. Variable domain in full (rest from reference TRBV29-1 and TRBJ2-5): SAVISQKPSRDICQRGTSLTIQCQVDSQVTMMFWYRQQPGQSLTLIATANQGSEATYESGFVIDKFPISRPNLTFSTLTVSNMSPEDSSIYLCSVEDYGSPETQYFGPGTRLLVL.

The rearrangement joins TRBV6-2 or TRBV6-3 to TRBJ1-2; D is undetermined. Trimming pared 3 bases from V and 6 bases from J, leaving 14 bases between. The CDR3 length is 14 residues. Germline CDR1 MNHEY, CDR2 SVGEGT. Here the CDR3 DNA reads TGTGCCAGCAGTTATCTGGGGAAAATGGATGGCTACACCTTC. Protein: CASSYLGKMDGYTF.

Only a few counts were recorded for this clonotype. V is TRBV6-1 and J is TRBJ2-1, with D unclear. This CDR3 has 15 amino acids. With 0 bases removed from V and 2 bases from J, the gap between germline ends came to 8 bases. CDR1 MNHNS and CDR2 SASEGT come from the germline V gene. The CDR3 loop is CASSEATATYNEQFF. DNA of the CDR3: TGTGCCAGCAGTGAAGCTACTGCGACCTACAATGAGCAGTTCTTC.

This clonotype was seen more than once but under ten times. V is TRBV29-1 and J is TRBJ2-3, with D perhaps TRBD2 (5 bases). Germline CDR1 and CDR2: SQVTM and ANQGSEA. Trimming left V 1 base short and J 1 base short, with 6 bases between. CDR3 length equals 13 residues. CDR3 coding DNA: TGCAGCGTTGAAGGTAGCGGCACAGATACGCAGTATTTT. Protein sequence: CSVEGSGTDTQYF.

This clonotype came up many times. The chain uses TRBV7-2 and TRBJ2-7, with TRBD1 matching 7 bases. The CDR3 covers 15 residues. Trimming removed 5 bases from V and 2 bases from J; junction bases left unmatched: 9. Germline CDR1 reads SGHTA; CDR2 reads FQGNSA. CDR3 in DNA: TGTGCCAGCAGCATAACGGGACAGAAGACCTACGAGCAGTACTTC. This codes for CASSITGQKTYEQYF.

There are a few counts of this clonotype. The V call is TRBV20-1, the J call TRBJ2-4, with TRBD1 matching 10 bases. The better agreement between TRBJ2-7 and the DNA end casts doubt on the J call. This CDR3 spans 13 amino acids. Germline V gene sequence: CDR1 DFQATT, CDR2 SNEGSKA (reference sequence). The CDR3 nucleotides are TGCAGTGCTAGTCGGGACAGGGGTCACGAGCAGTACTTC. This sequence encodes CSASRDRGHEQYF.

This clonotype was detected only a few times. V usage is TRBV12-3 or TRBV12-4 and J usage is TRBJ1-2; 9 nucleotides line up with TRBD1. The CDR3 is made up of 15 amino acids. V lost 7 bases to trimming and J lost 2 bases; unmatched junction nucleotides: 8. The CDR3: CASNPTGGGNYGYTF. The CDR3 DNA reads TGTGCCAGCAACCCGACAGGGGGTGGGAACTATGGCTACACCTTC.

V is TRBV6-6 and J is TRBJ2-2; D possibly corresponds to TRBD1 (5 bases). The V gene lost 6 bases and the J gene lost 3 bases, with 11 bases spanning the gap. The CDR3 is 14 residues long. Germline V gene data show CDR1 as MNHNY and CDR2 as SVGAGI (reference sequence). The CDR3 sequence is CASSRAGYTGELFF. For the CDR3, the DNA is TGTGCCAGCAGCAGGGCAGGTTACACCGGGGAGCTGTTTTTT.